Listed below are T cell receptor beta chains from one sample, sequenced in a study of control samples from healthy donors and cancer patients. Using immunoSEQ multiplex PCR, the repertoire was profiled, and TCRdb retains in-frame clones only, with some absent. The sample contains 20,000 to 25,000 clones, around 83% of which appear only once. The sample was PBMCs. The origin of the receptors is a man aged 55-75 years with head and neck cancer. The conserved cysteine and the conserved F or W are not part of the CDR3 here. The order of the fields is J gene, V gene, CDR3 protein.

>TRBJ1-2|TRBV15
ATSRDGNRASYGYT
>TRBJ1-4|TRBV27
ASSGINEKLF
>TRBJ1-5|TRBV19
ASSIINLGANDQPQH
>TRBJ1-6|TRBV6-1
ASSESGDSPLH
>TRBJ1-6|TRBV29-1
SVRDSTDSPLH
>TRBJ1-5|TRBV24-1
ATSDHSNQPQH
>TRBJ2-7|TRBV4-1
ASSPGGGEQY
>TRBJ2-1|TRBV21-1
ASSHNEQF
>TRBJ2-5|TRBV19
ASSIDLQGRETQY
>TRBJ1-2|TRBV4-1
ASSQGGLADYT
>TRBJ2-7|TRBV6-5
ASSYSPDGTYEQY
>TRBJ2-7|TRBV3-1/TRBV3-2
ASSQALDRAYEQY
>TRBJ2-1|TRBV27
ASSLSGGTYNEQF
>TRBJ1-1|TRBV7-9
ASSSYTVHLY
>TRBJ2-7|TRBV15
ATSRDAGGTYEQY
>TRBJ1-6|TRBV7-2
ASSLEGQVNSPLH
>TRBJ1-2|TRBV19
ASSSQGRGYGYT
>TRBJ2-3|TRBV28
ASSWSDSGRVTQY
>TRBJ2-1|TRBV9
ASSVGLAGGLFEQF
>TRBJ2-5|TRBV5-1
ASSSGLARETQY
>TRBJ1-2|TRBV19
ATETRVGGYT
>TRBJ1-6|TRBV2
ASRVWNSPLH
>TRBJ2-7|TRBV18
ASSPSGDEQY
>TRBJ2-5|TRBV6-2/TRBV6-3
ASSYSIIGETQY
>TRBJ2-5|TRBV11-3
ASSPRRPETQY
>TRBJ1-3|TRBV5-4
ASSPGTGSGNTIY
>TRBJ2-1|TRBV5-1
ASSFSGSSYNEQF
>TRBJ2-3|TRBV6-1
ASSELAGGPDTQY
>TRBJ2-3|TRBV6-5
ASSFRGDTQY
>TRBJ2-5|TRBV3-1/TRBV3-2
ASSRKRSAGNQETQY
>TRBJ2-5|TRBV15
ATSRVSGIETQY
>TRBJ1-1|TRBV18
ASSPLLGSLNTEAF
>TRBJ2-1|TRBV2
ATFRGTSGKYEQF
>TRBJ2-5|TRBV20-1
SAQFQETQY
>TRBJ1-5|TRBV19
ASSIMQGHQPQH
>TRBJ1-2|TRBV19
ASSTWNGYT
>TRBJ1-5|TRBV28
ASSYVDRDQPQH
>TRBJ2-7|TRBV5-4
ASSLGQGAPFEQY
>TRBJ2-5|TRBV7-6
ASSLGADRSQETQY
>TRBJ2-3|TRBV10-3
AISEGLGGAGTDTQY
>TRBJ2-4|TRBV5-1
ASSLGRAAKNIQY
>TRBJ2-7|TRBV3-1/TRBV3-2
ASSRRTSGSYEQY
>TRBJ1-5|TRBV10-2
ASSESGKRPQH
>TRBJ2-7|TRBV5-1
ASSPASAYEQY
>TRBJ1-5|TRBV10-3
AISQTGGVQPQH
>TRBJ2-7|TRBV27
ASSLSSLSYEQY
>TRBJ2-5|TRBV7-9
ASSSRTGEAEQETQY
>TRBJ1-1|TRBV5-1
ASNPDRWDTEAF
>TRBJ1-1|TRBV6-1
ASSDFLRGVNTEAF
>TRBJ2-7|TRBV5-1
ASSFWYTERGDSYEQY
>TRBJ2-7|TRBV5-1
ASSSGIAGGPRDEQY
>TRBJ1-2|TRBV7-9
ASSLGGGDGYT
>TRBJ2-5|TRBV19
ASRVQGQETQY
>TRBJ1-4|TRBV27
ASSSVQSNEKLF